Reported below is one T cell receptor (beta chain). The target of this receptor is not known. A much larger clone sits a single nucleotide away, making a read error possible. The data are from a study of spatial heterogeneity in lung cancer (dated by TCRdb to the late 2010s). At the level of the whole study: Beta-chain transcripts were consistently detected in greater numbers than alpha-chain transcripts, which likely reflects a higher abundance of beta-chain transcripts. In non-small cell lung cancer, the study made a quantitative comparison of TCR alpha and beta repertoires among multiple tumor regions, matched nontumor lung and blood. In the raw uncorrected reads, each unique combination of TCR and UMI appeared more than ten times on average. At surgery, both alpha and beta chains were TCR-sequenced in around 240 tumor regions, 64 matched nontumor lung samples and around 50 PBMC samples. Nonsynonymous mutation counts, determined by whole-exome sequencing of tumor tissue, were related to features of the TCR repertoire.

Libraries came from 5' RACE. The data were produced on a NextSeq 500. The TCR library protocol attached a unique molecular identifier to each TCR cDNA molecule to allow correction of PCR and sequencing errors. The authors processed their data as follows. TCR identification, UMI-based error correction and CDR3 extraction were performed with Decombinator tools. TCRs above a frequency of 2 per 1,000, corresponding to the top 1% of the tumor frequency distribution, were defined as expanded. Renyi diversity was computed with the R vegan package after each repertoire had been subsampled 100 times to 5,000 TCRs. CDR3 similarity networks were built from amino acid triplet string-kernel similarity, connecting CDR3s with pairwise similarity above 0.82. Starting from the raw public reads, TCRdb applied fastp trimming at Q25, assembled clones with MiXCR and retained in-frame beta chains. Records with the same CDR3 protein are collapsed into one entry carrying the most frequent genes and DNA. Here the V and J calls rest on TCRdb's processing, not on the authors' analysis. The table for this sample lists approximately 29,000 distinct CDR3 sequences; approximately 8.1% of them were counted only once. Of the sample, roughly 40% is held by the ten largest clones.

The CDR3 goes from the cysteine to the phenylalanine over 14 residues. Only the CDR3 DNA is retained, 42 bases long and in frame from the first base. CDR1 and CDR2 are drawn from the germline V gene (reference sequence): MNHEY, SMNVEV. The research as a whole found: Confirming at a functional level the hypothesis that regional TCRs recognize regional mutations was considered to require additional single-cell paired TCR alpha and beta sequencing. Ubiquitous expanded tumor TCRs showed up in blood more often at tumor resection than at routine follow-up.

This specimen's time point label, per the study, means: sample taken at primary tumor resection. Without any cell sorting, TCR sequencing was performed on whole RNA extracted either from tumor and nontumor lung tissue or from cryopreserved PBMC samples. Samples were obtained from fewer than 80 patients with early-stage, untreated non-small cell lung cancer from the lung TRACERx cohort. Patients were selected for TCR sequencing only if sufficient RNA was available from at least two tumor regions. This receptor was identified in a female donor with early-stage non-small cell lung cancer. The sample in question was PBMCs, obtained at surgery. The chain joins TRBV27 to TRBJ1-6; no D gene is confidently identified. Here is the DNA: TGTGCCAGCGGTTTATCTAATATTCGTTCACCCCTCCACTTT. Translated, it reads CASGLSNIRSPLHF.